This T cell receptor beta chain originates from a study of blood T cell repertoires in COVID-19. On the study more broadly: Collection of acute and convalescent COVID-19 samples took place in the United States, Italy and Spain. Nucleic acid was either cDNA or gDNA, and it came from T cells, B-cell-depleted T cells, or PBMCs.

Germline lookup yields CDR1 SGHTA and CDR2 FQGTGA. The length of the CDR3 is 15 residues. The V gene lost 3 bases and the J gene lost 10 bases, with 19 bases spanning the gap. As handled by the study authors: Estimated nucleated cell counts came from reference gene primer amplification. Generated by immunoSEQ multiplex PCR, the TCRdb table keeps only in-frame clones and is missing some. V and J calls and clone size are as listed in that table; D and trimming were resolved from the DNA. The repertoire holds 15,000 to 25,000 clones, with approximately 93% as singletons. Sequencing used peripheral blood. The chain is built from TRBV7-3 and TRBJ2-1, with D possibly matching TRBD2 (5 bases). This receptor was obtained from a woman in her 50s with active COVID-19. In nucleotides, the CDR3 is TGTGCCAGCAGCTTTAGTAGCGTGGGTTCAAGCGAGCAGTTCTTC. It codes for CASSFSSVGSSEQFF.